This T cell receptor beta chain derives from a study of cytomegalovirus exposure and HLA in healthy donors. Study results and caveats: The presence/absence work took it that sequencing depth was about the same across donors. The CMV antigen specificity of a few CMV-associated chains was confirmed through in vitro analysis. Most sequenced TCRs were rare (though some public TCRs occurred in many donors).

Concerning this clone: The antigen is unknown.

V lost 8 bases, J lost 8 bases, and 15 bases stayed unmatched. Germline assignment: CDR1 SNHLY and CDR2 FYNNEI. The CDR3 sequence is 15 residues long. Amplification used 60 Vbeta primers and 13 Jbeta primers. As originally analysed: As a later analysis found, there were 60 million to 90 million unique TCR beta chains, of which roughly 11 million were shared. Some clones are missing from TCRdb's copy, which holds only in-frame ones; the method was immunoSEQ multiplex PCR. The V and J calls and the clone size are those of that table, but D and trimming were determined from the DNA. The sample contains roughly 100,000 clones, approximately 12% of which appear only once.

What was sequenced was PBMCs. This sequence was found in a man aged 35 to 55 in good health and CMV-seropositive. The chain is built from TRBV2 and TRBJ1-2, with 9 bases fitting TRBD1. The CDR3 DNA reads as TGTGCCAGCCGTCACGAGACAGGGGGTACGCGGGGCTACACCTTC. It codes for CASRHETGGTRGYTF.